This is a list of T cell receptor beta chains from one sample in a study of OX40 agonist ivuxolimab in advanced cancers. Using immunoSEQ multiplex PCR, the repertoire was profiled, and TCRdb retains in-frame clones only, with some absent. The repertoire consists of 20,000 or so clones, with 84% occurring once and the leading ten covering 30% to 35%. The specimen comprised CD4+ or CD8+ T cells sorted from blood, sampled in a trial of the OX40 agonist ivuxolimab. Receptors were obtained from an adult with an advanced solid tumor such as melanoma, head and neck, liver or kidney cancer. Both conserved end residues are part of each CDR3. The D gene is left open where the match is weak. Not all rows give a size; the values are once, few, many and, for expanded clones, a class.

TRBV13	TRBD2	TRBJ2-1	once	CASSLMSGWTSLGSYNEQFF	TGTGCCAGCAGCTTAATGAGTGGATGGACTAGCTTAGGCTCCTACAATGAGCAGTTCTTC
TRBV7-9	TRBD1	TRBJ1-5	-	CASSLAAGTGDQPQHF	TGTGCCAGCAGCTTAGCTGCCGGTACAGGGGACCAGCCCCAGCATTTT
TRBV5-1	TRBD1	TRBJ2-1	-	CASSPDRVTSYNEQFF	TGCGCCAGCAGCCCCGACAGGGTGACCTCCTACAATGAGCAGTTCTTC
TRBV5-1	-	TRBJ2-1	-	CASSFTGGVGEQFF	TGCGCCAGCAGCTTTACAGGGGGGGTCGGTGAGCAGTTCTTC
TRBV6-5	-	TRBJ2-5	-	CASSFFSSGQETQYF	TGTGCCAGCAGTTTTTTTTCTTCAGGTCAAGAGACCCAGTACTTC
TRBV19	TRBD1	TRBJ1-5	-	CASSLGQGLGSNQPQHF	TGTGCCAGTAGCCTAGGACAGGGTTTGGGTAGCAATCAGCCCCAGCATTTT
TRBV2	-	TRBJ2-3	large	CASSEGALYTDTQYF	TGTGCCAGCAGTGAGGGGGCCCTTTACACAGATACGCAGTATTTT
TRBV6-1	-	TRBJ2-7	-	CASSGYEQAFYEQYF	TGTGCCAGCAGTGGATATGAACAGGCTTTCTACGAGCAGTACTTC
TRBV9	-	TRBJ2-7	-	CASSVAPNYEQYF	TGTGCCAGCAGCGTAGCTCCAAACTACGAGCAGTACTTC
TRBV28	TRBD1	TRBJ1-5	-	CASSPPGQGLSNQPQHF	TGTGCCAGCAGTCCTCCGGGACAGGGGCTTAGCAATCAGCCCCAGCATTTT
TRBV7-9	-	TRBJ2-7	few	CASSIEGLPLDEQYF	TGTGCCAGTAGTATCGAGGGACTGCCGCTGGACGAGCAGTACTTC